The sequence of this TCR beta chain was determined in a study of cytomegalovirus exposure and HLA in healthy donors. The study, taken as a whole, reports: Later analysis associated a missense DCLRE1C variant with TCR beta V- and J-gene trimming. Later work associated 16,951 TCR beta sequences with HLA alleles at 0.05 false discovery rate.

Trimming took off 5 bases at V and 0 bases at J, with 9 bases between the two ends. CDR3 length: 14 amino acids. CDR1 MNHEY and CDR2 SMNVEV come from the germline V gene (reference sequence). By frequency, this clone is medium-sized (0.01 to 0.1%). Its antigen is still unknown. It was with 60 Vbeta and 13 Jbeta primers that the PCR ran. Assay used: immunoSEQ multiplex PCR; TCRdb lists only in-frame clones, some missing. In all, the sample yields roughly 50,000 clones. The chain is built from TRBV27 and TRBJ2-3; TRBD2 is a possible D gene (6 bases). The origin of this receptor is a woman aged 40 to 50 in good health and CMV-seronegative. Sequenced: PBMCs. Here the CDR3 reads CASSRRESTDTQYF. The DNA of the CDR3 is TGTGCCAGCAGTAGGCGGGAAAGCACAGATACGCAGTATTTT.